This T cell receptor beta chain is from a study of T cells in Graves' hyperthyroidism and ophthalmopathy. Regions amplified from RNA transcripts were the TCR beta CDR3 regions. The HTBI primer set served for first-round RT-PCR of the TCR CDR3. TCRdb re-called the multiplex PCR reads with MiXCR, one entry per CDR3 protein. The table has 660,000 or so distinct CDR3 sequences, around 21% seen once. Germline CDR1 reads KGHDR; CDR2 reads SFDVKD. The CDR3 consists of 16 residues. Trimming took 3 bases from V and 4 from J; bases not matched to a gene: 6. Patients with ophthalmopathy all had a Clinical Activity Score of at least 3, a NOSPECS grade of at least 4 and duration under 3 months.

The receptor's source is a man aged 30 to 39 with Graves' ophthalmopathy. The specimen was blood. This chain links TRBV24-1 with TRBJ1-2; 11 bases line up with TRBD1. The CDR3 loop is CATSDLGTGGAYGYTF. The CDR3 DNA is TGTGCCACCAGTGATCTGGGGACAGGGGGGGCCTATGGCTACACCTTC.